The T cell receptor (beta chain) under discussion was sequenced for a study of blood T cell repertoires in COVID-19. Generated by immunoSEQ multiplex PCR, the TCRdb table keeps only in-frame clones and is missing some. The sample has roughly 300,000 clones; 83% are singletons. In its sample, this clone was seen once. This CDR3 has 13 amino acids. V lost 8 bases, J lost 4 bases, and 6 bases stayed unmatched. The germline V gene encodes CDR1 ENHRY and CDR2 SYGVKD. The rearrangement links TRBV10-3 to TRBJ2-7, with 9 bases fitting TRBD1. The sequenced material came from peripheral blood. The TCR originated in a woman aged 45 to 65 who had recovered from COVID-19. DNA for the CDR3: TGTGCCATCGCCGGGACAGGGTTGTACGAGCAGTACTTC. This encodes CAIAGTGLYEQYF.